The 29 T cell receptor beta chains given below trace back to one sample, sequenced in a study of beta chain features in type 1 diabetes. Since all of the isolated RNA was reverse transcribed, expressed TCRB transcripts were what got sequenced. Only in-frame clones appear in the TCRdb table, and some are missing; sequencing was by immunoSEQ multiplex PCR. The sample contains around 180,000 clones, 10% to 15% of which appear only once. Sequenced input: central memory CD4+ T cells from blood. The receptor source for this set is a woman between 18 and 29 years old in good health.

There are a few counts of this clone. The chain combines TRBV11-2 with TRBJ1-1; D is undetermined. Per the germline V gene, CDR1 is SGHAT and CDR2 is FQNNGV. This CDR3 has 13 amino acids. Trimming pared 1 base from V and 2 bases from J, leaving 5 bases between. CDR3 DNA sequence: TGTGCCAGCAGCTTAGCACTAAACACTGAAGCTTTCTTT. This sequence encodes CASSLALNTEAFF.

V usage is TRBV7-2 and J usage is TRBJ2-2; TRBD1 is a possible D gene (5 bases). This CDR3 is 15 amino acids long. The germline V gene encodes CDR1 SGHTA and CDR2 FQGNSA. Deletions cut 9 bases from V and 0 bases from J, with 14 bases between. The CDR3 region has the DNA TGTGCCAGTACATTAAGGGGCTCGAACACCGGGGAGCTGTTTTTT. It codes for CASTLRGSNTGELFF.

The gene calls are TRBV5-4 and TRBJ1-5; D is undetermined. The germline V gene has CDR1 SGHNT and CDR2 YYREEE (reference sequence). With 0 bases removed from V and 4 bases from J, the gap between germline ends came to 8 bases. The CDR3 is made up of 14 amino acids. In DNA form, the CDR3 reads TGTGCCAGCAGCTTGGGACGGAGAAATCAGCCCCAGCATTTT. As protein: CASSLGRRNQPQHF.

This clone has more than one count but fewer than ten. The gene calls are TRBV18 and TRBJ2-1, with TRBD1 matching 8 bases. This CDR3 spans 16 amino acids. Germline CDR1 KGHSH, CDR2 LQKENI. Losses at the gene ends were 4 bases for V and 0 bases for J; bases not matched to a gene: 5. CDR3 region: CASSLTGGISYNEQFF. Here the CDR3 DNA reads TGTGCCAGCTCACTAACAGGGGGAATCTCCTACAATGAGCAGTTCTTC.

As for this clone: Other DNA sequences of this sample code for an identical CDR3. The chain carries TRBV30 and TRBJ2-5; D is possibly TRBD2 (5 bases). CDR1 and CDR2 from the germline V gene are GTSNPN and SVGIG (reference sequence). V lost 2 bases, J lost 1 base, and 8 bases lay in between. The CDR3 covers 13 residues. CDR3 region: CAWSRGSQETQYF. The CDR3 DNA reads TGTGCCTGGAGTCGAGGGTCCCAAGAGACCCAGTACTTC.

This chain connects TRBV5-4 to TRBJ2-5; TRBD2 might be the D (7 bases). From germline, CDR1 is SGHNT and CDR2 YYREEE (reference sequence). V lost 4 bases and J lost 7, with 17 bases in between. The CDR3 runs to 14 residues. CDR3 in DNA: TGTGCCAGCAGCGTAAAGGGGGGGGTAGGGACCCAGTACTTC. Amino acids: CASSVKGGVGTQYF.

The chain has TRBV7-9 and TRBJ2-1; D remains unclear. This CDR3 is 14 amino acids long. Germline values: CDR1 SEHNR, CDR2 FQNEAQ (reference sequence). V was trimmed by 5 bases and J by 7 bases, leaving 15 bases between them. CDR3 in DNA: TGTGCCAGCAGCCACTCCACGGGTGGTAATGAGCAGTTCTTC. Translated: CASSHSTGGNEQFF.

The chain joins TRBV5-1 to TRBJ1-1; 9 bases match TRBD1. CDR1 and CDR2 from the germline V gene are SGHRS and YFSETQ. Trimming removed 3 bases from V and 0 bases from J; junction bases left unmatched: 3. CDR3 length equals 15 residues. CDR3 nucleotide sequence: TGCGCCAGCAGCTCGACAGGGGGAATGAACACTGAAGCTTTCTTT. This encodes CASSSTGGMNTEAFF.

This clone was observed a few times. The rearrangement links TRBV5-1 to TRBJ2-2; 12 positions agree with TRBD1. J gave up 5 bases and V 4 bases, and 15 bases lay outside the gene matches. The germline CDR1 and CDR2 sequences are SGHRS and YFSETQ. This CDR3 has 19 amino acids. The CDR3 loop reads CASSATGTGGNWYTGELFF. The CDR3 DNA reads TGCGCCAGCAGCGCAACCGGGACAGGGGGCAATTGGTATACCGGGGAGCTGTTTTTT.

The CDR3 reads CSVAGQVNEKLFF. CDR3 nucleotide sequence: TGCAGCGTTGCCGGACAGGTTAATGAAAAACTGTTTTTT. The rearrangement links TRBV29-1 to TRBJ1-4; 7 bases are shared with TRBD1. The junction had 3 bases not matched to a gene; V was cut back by 4 bases and J by 4 bases. CDR3 size: 13 residues. Germline lookup yields CDR1 SQVTM and CDR2 ANQGSEA.

This chain connects TRBV5-4 to TRBJ2-3, with 9 positions matching TRBD2. Trimming removed 0 bases from V and 3 bases from J; junction bases left unmatched: 5. The CDR3 has 16 residues. CDR1 is SGHNT and CDR2 is YYREEE in the germline V gene (reference sequence). Here the CDR3 reads CASSLDSGRGTDTQYF. In nucleotides, the CDR3 is TGTGCCAGCAGCTTGGATAGCGGGAGAGGGACAGATACGCAGTATTTT.

The V call is TRBV19, the J call TRBJ2-7; 10 positions agree with TRBD1. The CDR3 extends over 17 amino acids. Trimming at V came to 7 bases and at J to 5 bases, leaving 17 bases not matched to a gene. Germline V lookup: CDR1 LNHDA, CDR2 SQIVND (reference sequence). The CDR3 DNA is TGTGCCAGTATGCCGTCACCGGGGGGACAGGGGAGACACGAGCAGTACTTC. Encoded protein: CASMPSPGGQGRHEQYF.

This clone was observed a handful of times. The chain has TRBV4-2 and TRBJ2-1, with 8 bases matching TRBD2. The V gene's germline CDR1 is LGHNA and CDR2 YNFKEQ. The CDR3 length is 16 residues. The trim removed 0 bases at V and 8 bases at J, leaving 9 bases unmatched. CDR3 DNA sequence: TGTGCCAGCAGCCAAGAGCTAGCGGGCCACTTACATGAGCAGTTCTTC. Translated: CASSQELAGHLHEQFF.

This clone was seen more than once but under ten times. V and J are TRBV27 and TRBJ2-5; 9 bases match TRBD1. V shed 5 bases, J shed 4 bases, and the junction held 8 bases outside the gene matches. The CDR3 runs to 15 residues. Germline V gene lookup returns CDR1 MNHEY and CDR2 SMNVEV (reference sequence). CDR3 region: CASSSLTGGAETQYF. CDR3 DNA: TGTGCCAGCAGTAGCCTTACAGGGGGCGCAGAGACCCAGTACTTC.

This clone was picked up a small number of times. V is TRBV2 and J is TRBJ1-1, with 7 bases matching TRBD1. This CDR3 contains 14 residues. V shed 5 bases and J 7 bases; nucleotides not matched to a gene: 10. CDR1 and CDR2 from the germline V gene are SNHLY and FYNNEI. The CDR3: CASSITDRDIEAFF. In nucleotides, the CDR3 is TGTGCCAGCAGTATAACTGACAGGGACATTGAAGCTTTCTTT.

J is TRBJ1-2 and V is TRBV23-1, with TRBD1 identical over 7 bases. TRBV23-1 counts as an open reading frame of uncertain function. The V and J ends lost 7 bases and 4 bases, in that order; junction bases with no gene match: 12. The CDR3 length is 15 residues. CDR3 DNA: TGCGCCAGCACGGGGGGGGAAGGGGGCCTCTATGGCTACACCTTC. Its translation is CASTGGEGGLYGYTF.

J is TRBJ2-2 and V is TRBV18; 7 bases agree with TRBD2. V was pared by 5 bases and J by 1 base, with 4 bases of the junction left unmatched. The germline V gene has CDR1 KGHSH and CDR2 LQKENI. The CDR3 consists of 15 residues. The chain's CDR3 is CASSVLALNTGELFF. The CDR3 DNA follows: TGTGCCAGCTCAGTACTAGCGCTGAACACCGGGGAGCTGTTTTTT. The complete variable domain, with remaining parts taken from reference TRBV18 and TRBJ2-2, reads NAGVMQNPRHLVRRRGQEARLRCSPMKGHSHVYWYRQLPEEGLKFMVYLQKENIIDESGMPKERFSAEFPKEGPSILRIQQVVRGDSAAYFCASSVLALNTGELFFGEGSRLTVL.

This clone has a handful of counts. The chain has TRBV4-3 and TRBJ2-2; D gene uncertain. The V gene's germline CDR1 is LGHNA and CDR2 YSLEER. Trimming stripped 4 bases from V and 0 bases from J, with 9 bases between. CDR3 size: 15 residues. The CDR3 DNA reads TGCGCCAGCAGCCCCTGGGCTGCGAACACCGGGGAGCTGTTTTTT. It translates to CASSPWAANTGELFF.

The table lists this clone with a few counts. The chain carries TRBV9 and TRBJ2-7, with 15 nucleotides matching TRBD2. CDR1 and CDR2 (germline): SGDLS, YYNGEE. The J segment lost 5 bases and the V segment lost 4 bases, leaving 10 bases of the junction unmatched. The CDR3 consists of 17 residues. DNA of the CDR3: TGTGCCAGCAGCCTCGGGGGGACTAGCGGGAGGCTGCACGAGCAGTACTTC. It translates to CASSLGGTSGRLHEQYF.

This clone was seen more than once but under ten times. V is TRBV7-2 and J is TRBJ1-2; 7 nucleotides match TRBD1. The germline V gene has CDR1 SGHTA and CDR2 FQGNSA. The CDR3 has 14 residues. Trimming cost V 5 bases and J 2 bases; bases outside gene matches: 5. CDR3 in DNA: TGTGCCAGCAGCGACAGGGCAGCAAACTATGGCTACACCTTC. It codes for CASSDRAANYGYTF.

Note on this clone: The sample contains more than one DNA sequence encoding this CDR3. This chain uses TRBV6-6 with TRBJ1-1; 8 positions match TRBD1. Germline-derived CDR1 and CDR2 are MNHNY and SVGAGI (reference sequence). Unmatched junction bases numbered 4, after V lost 0 bases and J lost 4 bases. The CDR3 has 15 amino acids. The CDR3 spells CASSYSGQGATEAFF. CDR3 bases: TGTGCCAGCAGTTACTCTGGCCAGGGGGCCACTGAAGCTTTCTTT.

The chain combines TRBV7-9 with TRBJ2-5, with D unresolved. The germline V and J ends were trimmed by 7 bases and 7 bases, with 13 bases remaining between them. Germline CDR1 reads SEHNR; CDR2 reads FQNEAQ (reference sequence). The CDR3 runs 12 residues. Here the CDR3 reads CASTTVPGTQYF. The DNA of the CDR3 is TGTGCCAGCACTACGGTCCCGGGGACCCAGTACTTC.

The V call is TRBV30, the J call TRBJ1-2; D gene ambiguous. Deletions cut 1 base from V and 6 bases from J, with 9 bases between. The germline V gene encodes CDR1 GTSNPN and CDR2 SVGIG (reference sequence). This CDR3 region has 12 residues. CDR3 sequence reads: CAWSALRDGYTF. As DNA, the CDR3 is TGTGCCTGGAGTGCCCTGAGGGATGGCTACACCTTC.

This clone was counted between two and nine times. J is TRBJ2-5 and V is TRBV10-3, with 10 positions matching TRBD1. J gave up 4 bases and V 4 bases, and 3 bases lay outside the gene matches. CDR3 length: 14 amino acids. In germline, CDR1 is ENHRY, CDR2 SYGVKD. In DNA, the CDR3 is TGTGCCATCAGTGCGGGACAGGGGAGAGAGACCCAGTACTTC. The encoded protein is CAISAGQGRETQYF.

There are a few counts of this clone. This chain links TRBV29-1 with TRBJ1-2; possibly TRBD1 for D (6 bases). Trimming pared 6 bases from V and 2 bases from J, leaving 16 bases between. The germline gives CDR1 SQVTM, CDR2 ANQGSEA. CDR3 size: 14 residues. This CDR3 reads CSVSQGSPNYGYTF. In DNA, the CDR3 is TGCAGCGTGTCCCAGGGGAGCCCCAACTATGGCTACACCTTC.

This clone appeared a few times. The V call is TRBV7-8, the J call TRBJ2-7; 13 bases are a match to TRBD2. Germline CDR1 SGHVS, CDR2 FQNEAQ. The V gene end was trimmed by 5 bases and the J gene end by 5 bases; junction bases not matched to a gene: 6. This CDR3 has 15 residues. Here the CDR3 DNA reads TGTGCCAGCAGCGGCGGACTAGCGGGAGCCCACGAGCAGTACTTC. Its translation is CASSGGLAGAHEQYF.

This clone was picked up a small number of times. The chain combines TRBV2 with TRBJ2-6; D gene uncertain. CDR1 and CDR2 (germline): SNHLY, FYNNEI. The CDR3 covers 17 residues. Trimming stripped 3 bases from V and 5 bases from J, with 17 bases between. The CDR3 nucleotides read TGTGCCAGCAGTGATTTTGTGGCGACGGGTAGGGCCAACGTCCTGACTTTC. Protein product: CASSDFVATGRANVLTF.

This clone was found once. This chain links TRBV2 with TRBJ2-2; the D gene is possibly TRBD2 (6 bases). The CDR3 loop spans 18 amino acids. Deletions cut 6 bases from V and 7 bases from J, with 27 bases between. Germline V gene lookup returns CDR1 SNHLY and CDR2 FYNNEI. CDR3 in amino acids: CASSLSGASLWTIGELFF. DNA of the CDR3: TGTGCCAGCAGCCTTTCGGGAGCTAGTTTATGGACAATCGGGGAGCTGTTTTTT.

This clone has just a few counts. Additional DNA sequences in this sample encode the identical CDR3. This chain links TRBV30 with TRBJ1-5; 7 bases match TRBD1. Germline V gives CDR1 GTSNPN, CDR2 SVGIG (reference sequence). V gave up 5 bases and J gave up 4 bases; unmatched junction bases: 5. This CDR3 comprises 13 residues. The CDR3 protein is CAWGRDSNQPQHF. The DNA of the CDR3 is TGTGCCTGGGGCCGGGACAGTAATCAGCCCCAGCATTTT.